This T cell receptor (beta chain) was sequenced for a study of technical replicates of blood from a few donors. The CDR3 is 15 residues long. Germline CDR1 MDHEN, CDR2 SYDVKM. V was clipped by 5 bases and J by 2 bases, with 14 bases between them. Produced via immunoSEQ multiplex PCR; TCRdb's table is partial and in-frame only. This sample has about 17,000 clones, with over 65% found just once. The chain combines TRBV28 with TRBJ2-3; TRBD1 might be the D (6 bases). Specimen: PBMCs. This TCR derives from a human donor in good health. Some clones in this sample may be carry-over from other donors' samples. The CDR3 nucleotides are TGTGCCAGCAGTACCATAACAGGGTCCACAGATACGCAGTATTTT. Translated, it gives CASSTITGSTDTQYF. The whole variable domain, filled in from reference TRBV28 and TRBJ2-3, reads DVKVTQSSRYLVKRTGEKVFLECVQDMDHENMFWYRQDPGLGLRLIYFSYDVKMKEKGDIPEGYSVSREKKERFSLILESASTNQTSMYLCASSTITGSTDTQYFGPGTRLTVL.